The 18 T cell receptor beta chains below all came from one sample that was sequenced in a study of T-cell reconstitution after alpha-beta-depleted transplantation in children. Unique molecular identifiers were incorporated into the prepared TCRbeta library. TCRdb re-derived calls from the PCR reads in MiXCR, one entry per CDR3 protein. This table holds about 980,000 distinct CDR3 sequences, 25% to 30% found once. Sequenced material: PBMCs, mostly from graft donor cells, taken 360 days after TCRalphabeta/CD19-depleted stem cell transplant. These receptor sequences come from a boy under three years old who had a stem cell transplant for SCID, so the T cells may come from the graft donor.

V is TRBV7-8 and J is TRBJ2-7, with 7 bases lining up with TRBD1. V shed 3 bases and J 4 bases; nucleotides not matched to a gene: 15. Germline values: CDR1 SGHVS, CDR2 FQNEAQ. The CDR3 extends over 17 amino acids. As DNA, the CDR3 is TGTGCCAGCAGCTTTAGGGCCGGGACAGTTAGTCAATACGAGCAGTACTTC. This encodes CASSFRAGTVSQYEQYF.

This clonotype was observed many times. The CDR3 spells CSVEKLWAGDETQYF. In DNA form, the CDR3 reads TGCAGCGTTGAAAAGCTCTGGGCAGGGGATGAGACCCAGTACTTC. The chain recombines TRBV29-1 with TRBJ2-5; TRBD1 might be the D (6 bases). Germline CDR1 and CDR2: SQVTM and ANQGSEA. The ends were cut back, 2 bases at V and 5 bases at J, with 18 bases in the middle. The CDR3 covers 15 residues.

In this sample, this clonotype turned up many times. The chain uses TRBV11-2 and TRBJ2-5, with TRBD2 matching over 11 bases. The ends lost 5 bases at V and 7 bases at J; junction bases unmatched: 6. The CDR3 covers 14 residues. CDR1 SGHAT and CDR2 FQNNGV come from the germline V gene. CDR3 sequence: CASSSSGGAGTQYF. DNA of the CDR3: TGTGCCAGCAGCAGTAGCGGGGGGGCCGGGACCCAGTACTTC.

In this sample, this clonotype turned up a few times. The chain combines TRBV2 with TRBJ2-2; TRBD1 agrees at 10 bases. Germline V lookup: CDR1 SNHLY, CDR2 FYNNEI. J gave up 5 bases and V 3 bases, and 6 bases lay outside the gene matches. There are 16 residues in the CDR3. CDR3 sequence reads: CASSETGGFGTGELFF. In DNA, the CDR3 is TGTGCCAGCAGTGAGACAGGGGGCTTTGGAACCGGGGAGCTGTTTTTT. Looking up the rest from reference TRBV2 and TRBJ2-2 gives the full variable domain: EPEVTQTPSHQVTQMGQEVILRCVPISNHLYFYWYRQILGQKVEFLVSFYNNEISEKSEIFDDQFSVERPDGSNFTLKIRSTKLEDSAMYFCASSETGGFGTGELFFGEGSRLTVL.

This clonotype appeared a few times. The chain carries TRBV28 and TRBJ1-2; D perhaps matches TRBD1 (6 bases). This CDR3 spans 17 amino acids. From germline, CDR1 is MDHEN and CDR2 SYDVKM. Trimming cost V 5 bases and J 8 bases, with 27 bases left between them. The CDR3, as DNA: TGTGCCAGCAGTCCTCTACGGGGCAGGGGAGTTGGGCAGGGCTACACCTTC. As protein: CASSPLRGRGVGQGYTF.

The chain recombines TRBV12-3 or TRBV12-4 with TRBJ1-5; D unclear. This CDR3 spans 12 amino acids. V lost 6 bases, J lost 4 bases, and 7 bases lay in between. The CDR3 loop is CASSIRNQPQHF. The CDR3 DNA sequence: TGTGCCAGCAGCATCAGAAATCAGCCCCAGCATTTT.

This clonotype was detected only a few times. The chain employs TRBV27 and TRBJ2-5; 7 bases map to TRBD1. The CDR3 is 14 amino acids. Germline CDR1 MNHEY, CDR2 SMNVEV (reference sequence). The V segment lost 6 bases and the J segment 7 bases; nucleotides outside the gene matches: 11. The CDR3: CASSLRGPHGTQYF. The CDR3 DNA reads as TGTGCCAGCAGCTTGAGGGGGCCCCACGGGACCCAGTACTTC.

The rearrangement uses TRBV20-1 and TRBJ1-2; D unresolved. Trimming left V 4 bases short and J 2 bases short, with 2 bases between. The CDR3 has 10 amino acids. In germline, CDR1 is DFQATT, CDR2 SNEGSKA (reference sequence). The CDR3 region is CSANNYGYTF. The CDR3 DNA follows: TGCAGTGCTAACAACTATGGCTACACCTTC.

The sample holds one count of this clonotype. V is TRBV2 and J is TRBJ2-3; TRBD2 aligns across 8 bases. The CDR3 is made up of 17 amino acids. The germline V gene has CDR1 SNHLY and CDR2 FYNNEI. The trim removed 6 bases at V and 1 base at J, leaving 12 bases unmatched. Written as DNA, the CDR3 is TGTGCCAGCAGAGCGCTTCCGGGGGGGCCGGGCACAGATACGCAGTATTTT. The encoded protein is CASRALPGGPGTDTQYF.

This clonotype came up a few times. V gene TRBV20-1 combines with J gene TRBJ2-7; the match to TRBD2 covers 9 bases. V shed 5 bases and J 0 bases; nucleotides not matched to a gene: 2. CDR1 and CDR2 (germline): DFQATT, SNEGSKA (reference sequence). This CDR3 has 13 amino acids. DNA for the CDR3: TGCAGTGCTCCTAGCGGGAACTCCTACGAGCAGTACTTC. As protein: CSAPSGNSYEQYF.

This clonotype was observed a single time. The chain couples TRBV9 to TRBJ2-1; D is perhaps TRBD1 (5 bases). V was cut by 0 bases and J by 1 base, with 14 bases left in between. Germline loops: CDR1 SGDLS, CDR2 YYNGEE. CDR3 length: 17 amino acids. The CDR3 reads CASSVGFSGRSYNEQFF. CDR3 in DNA: TGTGCCAGCAGCGTAGGCTTTTCAGGGCGTTCCTACAATGAGCAGTTCTTC.

V usage is TRBV7-2 and J usage is TRBJ2-7; D gene unclear. The V end was cut by 3 bases, the J end by 2 bases, with 8 bases between. CDR1 is SGHTA, CDR2 FQGNSA, per germline. The CDR3 length is 13 residues. The CDR3 loop is CASSLPEAYEQYF. The CDR3 nucleotides read TGTGCCAGCAGCTTGCCAGAGGCCTACGAGCAGTACTTC. Complete variable domain (other parts from reference TRBV7-2 and TRBJ2-7): GAGVSQSPSNKVTEKGKDVELRCDPISGHTALYWYRQSLGQGLEFLIYFQGNSAPDKSGLPSDRFSAERTGGSVSTLTIQRTQQEDSAVYLCASSLPEAYEQYFGPGTRLTVT.

The V gene is TRBV20-1, the J gene TRBJ2-1; possibly TRBD1 for D (6 bases). The CDR3 spans 14 residues. Germline assignment: CDR1 DFQATT and CDR2 SNEGSKA (reference sequence). With 3 bases removed from V and 4 bases from J, the gap between germline ends came to 13 bases. The CDR3 DNA is TGCAGTGCTAGTGACCACAGGGAATACAATGAGCAGTTCTTC. Protein sequence: CSASDHREYNEQFF.

V gene TRBV12-3 or TRBV12-4 combines with J gene TRBJ2-1; TRBD1 agrees at 7 bases. CDR3 size: 15 residues. V lost 8 bases and J lost 3; bases outside the gene matches: 10. The CDR3 nucleotides read TGTGCCAGCGTCTGGGGGACAGTTCACTACAATGAGCAGTTCTTC. Its translation: CASVWGTVHYNEQFF.

This rearrangement joins TRBV12-3 or TRBV12-4 to TRBJ1-2, with D unclear. The V gene lost 1 base and the J gene lost 7 bases, with 16 bases spanning the gap. The CDR3 loop spans 15 amino acids. CDR3 in DNA: TGTGCCAGCAGTTTAGGGGCCCCGGGCAGCGGTGGCTACACCTTC. Encoded protein: CASSLGAPGSGGYTF.

The J gene is TRBJ2-7, the V gene TRBV6-2 or TRBV6-3; D is undetermined. The germline V gene has CDR1 MNHEY and CDR2 SVGEGT. The CDR3 is 12 amino acids. The V end lost 1 base, the J end lost 5 bases, and 6 bases lay between the germline ends. The CDR3 DNA is TGTGCCAGCAGTTACTGGGTGGACGAGCAGTACTTC. Protein: CASSYWVDEQYF.

This clonotype was observed many times. This rearrangement joins TRBV7-3 to TRBJ2-5; TRBD2 agrees at 12 bases. The CDR3 is 16 amino acids. Germline lookup yields CDR1 SGHTA and CDR2 FQGTGA. The V and J ends lost 1 base and 2 bases, in that order; junction bases with no gene match: 2. CDR3 sequence: CASSLSLAGGQETQYF. The CDR3 nucleotides are TGTGCCAGCAGCTTAAGTCTAGCGGGGGGGCAAGAGACCCAGTACTTC.

This clonotype turned up a few times. V usage is TRBV20-1 and J usage is TRBJ2-7, with D possibly matching TRBD2 (6 bases). Germline V CDR1 and CDR2: DFQATT, SNEGSKA (reference sequence). The CDR3 sequence is 16 residues long. Trimming removed 1 base from V and 1 base from J, with 17 bases in between. CDR3 sequence: CSARGGRGLVSYEQYF. The CDR3 DNA is TGCAGTGCTAGAGGAGGTCGGGGACTCGTATCCTACGAGCAGTACTTC.